Presented here are 19 T cell receptor beta chains from one specimen sequenced in a study of cytomegalovirus exposure and HLA in healthy donors. This PCR relied on a set of 60 Vbeta primers and 13 Jbeta primers. Sequencing used immunoSEQ multiplex PCR; TCRdb keeps in-frame clones, though not all of them. The repertoire holds 80,000 or so clones, 9.5% to 13% seen once, with around 24% in the top ten. Sequencing was performed on PBMCs. The receptors were gathered from a man in his sixties in good health and CMV-seropositive.

The V and J genes are TRBV28 and TRBJ1-2; D remains unclear. With 6 bases removed from V and 2 bases from J, the gap between germline ends came to 7 bases. Germline-derived CDR1 and CDR2 are MDHEN and SYDVKM. The CDR3 contains 12 residues. The CDR3 sequence: CASREANYGYTF. CDR3 sequence (DNA): TGTGCCAGCAGGGAGGCGAACTATGGCTACACCTTC.

Here the CDR3 DNA reads TGTGCCAGCAAACCGGGATACACAGATACGCAGTATTTT. It yields the protein CASKPGYTDTQYF. The chain uses TRBV6-5 and TRBJ2-3; tentative D call: TRBD2 (5 bases). Germline V lookup: CDR1 MNHEY, CDR2 SVGAGI. CDR3 length: 13 amino acids. V gave up 7 bases and J gave up 2 bases, with 10 bases separating them.

This chain connects TRBV28 to TRBJ2-7; TRBD1 is a possible D gene (6 bases). CDR3 size: 16 residues. Germline-derived CDR1 and CDR2 are MDHEN and SYDVKM. Trimming stripped 4 bases from V and 2 bases from J, with 18 bases between. In DNA form, the CDR3 reads TGTGCCAGCAGTTCCCTAGTCAGGGGATTTACCTACGAGCAGTACGTC. Its protein product is CASSSLVRGFTYEQYV.

In this sample, this clone turned up a few times. V is TRBV7-2 and J is TRBJ2-7, with 10 bases identical to TRBD2. Germline values: CDR1 SGHTA, CDR2 FQGNSA. This CDR3 is built from 15 residues. With V trimmed by 2 bases and J by 6 bases, 7 bases remained unmatched. The CDR3 spells CASSLIAGGAREQYF. The CDR3 nucleotides are TGTGCCAGCAGCTTAATAGCGGGAGGCGCTCGCGAGCAGTACTTC. Together with reference TRBV7-2 and TRBJ2-7, the CDR3 gives the full variable domain: GAGVSQSPSNKVTEKGKDVELRCDPISGHTALYWYRQSLGQGLEFLIYFQGNSAPDKSGLPSDRFSAERTGGSVSTLTIQRTQQEDSAVYLCASSLIAGGAREQYFGPGTRLTVT.

V usage is TRBV15 and J usage is TRBJ2-1, with TRBD2 matching over 10 bases. The V segment lost 3 bases and the J segment 0 bases; nucleotides outside the gene matches: 8. CDR1 is LNHNV, CDR2 YYDKDF, per germline (reference sequence). The CDR3 length is 18 residues. The CDR3 DNA follows: TGTGCCACCAGCAGTGCGTTTAGCGGGAGGAGCTCCTACAATGAGCAGTTCTTC. This gives the protein CATSSAFSGRSSYNEQFF.

This clone was seen more than once but under ten times. At one of its ends the junction is not consistent with the germline gene, which may arise from a read error. This sequence joins TRBV6-6 and TRBJ2-3; 13 nucleotides agree with TRBD2. There are 14 residues in the CDR3. Germline loops: CDR1 MNHNY, CDR2 SVGAGI (reference sequence). This CDR3 reads CASSPTSGGDTQCF. CDR3 sequence (DNA): TGTGCCAGCAGCCCTACTAGCGGGGGGGATACGCAGTGTTTT.

CDR3 in amino acids: CASSLAMETQYF. In DNA, the CDR3 is TGCGCCAGCAGCTTGGCCATGGAGACCCAGTACTTC. The J gene is TRBJ2-5, the V gene TRBV5-1, with unresolved D. V lost 0 bases to trimming and J lost 5 bases, with 5 bases between them. The CDR3 is 12 residues long. Germline values: CDR1 SGHRS, CDR2 YFSETQ.

This clone came up a few times. This sequence joins TRBV29-1 and TRBJ2-5, with D uncertain. Trimming took off 5 bases at V and 2 bases at J, with 9 bases between the two ends. The CDR3 extends over 12 amino acids. Germline CDR1 and CDR2: SQVTM and ANQGSEA. Here the CDR3 reads CSVLPQQETQYF. CDR3 DNA sequence: TGCAGCGTTTTACCACAGCAAGAGACCCAGTACTTC.

The rearrangement links TRBV6-1 to TRBJ1-5; D is possibly TRBD1 (6 bases). The CDR3 has 14 residues. V lost 9 bases, J lost 3 bases, and 15 bases lay in between. Per germline, CDR1 MNHNS and CDR2 SASEGT. The DNA for the CDR3 is TGTGCCAGTTTACAGACAGGAACCAATCAGCCCCAGCATTTT. It encodes CASLQTGTNQPQHF.

This clone has just a few counts. The V call is TRBV6-1, the J call TRBJ1-5, with D perhaps TRBD1 (6 bases). V gave up 6 bases and J gave up 9 bases, with 15 bases separating them. Per the germline V gene, CDR1 is MNHNS and CDR2 is SASEGT. This CDR3 region has 13 residues. The CDR3 loop is CASSQGTLGPQHF. The DNA for the CDR3 is TGTGCCAGCAGCCAGGGGACCCTAGGGCCCCAGCATTTT.

This clone was picked up a small number of times. The chain combines TRBV7-9 with TRBJ2-7; 7 nucleotides match TRBD2. The germline V gene encodes CDR1 SEHNR and CDR2 FQNEAQ (reference sequence). V shed 4 bases and J 2 bases; nucleotides not matched to a gene: 5. CDR3 size: 14 residues. The CDR3 loop is CASSSGGSAYEQYF. CDR3 bases: TGTGCCAGCAGCTCCGGGGGGTCAGCCTACGAGCAGTACTTC.

This clone was seen only a few times. The V and J genes are TRBV5-1 and TRBJ1-2, with 8 bases aligning to TRBD1. The germline gives CDR1 SGHRS, CDR2 YFSETQ. The V segment lost 4 bases and the J segment 4 bases; nucleotides outside the gene matches: 6. The CDR3 extends over 14 amino acids. CDR3 nucleotides: TGCGCCAGCAGCAAACAGGGGGAGGTCTATGGCTACACCTTC. This codes for CASSKQGEVYGYTF.

The chain links TRBV12-5 to TRBJ2-3; TRBD2 matches 12 bases. This CDR3 is built from 14 residues. Per the germline V gene, CDR1 is LGHNT and CDR2 is FRNRAP. The J segment lost 5 bases and the V segment lost 5 bases, leaving 2 bases of the junction unmatched. CDR3 in amino acids: CASGRGLAGDTQYF. The CDR3 nucleotides read TGTGCTAGTGGTAGGGGACTAGCGGGAGATACGCAGTATTTT. The full variable domain, rest sourced from reference TRBV12-5 and TRBJ2-3, is DARVTQTPRHKVTEMGQEVTMRCQPILGHNTVFWYRQTMMQGLELLAYFRNRAPLDDSGMPKDRFSAEMPDATLATLKIQPSEPRDSAVYFCASGRGLAGDTQYFGPGTRLTVL.

This clone has a handful of counts. The CDR3 bases are TGTGCCAGCAGCCTAGCGGGAGAGTTTAGTGAGCAGTTCTTC. It yields the protein CASSLAGEFSEQFF. The V gene is TRBV28, the J gene TRBJ2-1; TRBD2 aligns across 10 bases. Germline V lookup: CDR1 MDHEN, CDR2 SYDVKM. There are 14 residues in the CDR3. V was pared by 6 bases and J by 9 bases, with 8 bases of the junction left unmatched.

This clone was observed a handful of times. The chain recombines TRBV7-2 with TRBJ2-5; TRBD2 aligns across 14 bases. After removal of 4 bases from V and 4 bases from J, the junction contained 5 bases not matched to a gene. Germline loops: CDR1 SGHTA, CDR2 FQGNSA. The CDR3 length is 16 residues. The CDR3 here is CASSSRLAGGGETQYF. Written as DNA, the CDR3 is TGTGCCAGCAGCTCCCGACTAGCGGGAGGGGGAGAGACCCAGTACTTC.

The rearrangement links TRBV6-5 to TRBJ1-2; the match to TRBD1 covers 12 bases. The V gene end was trimmed by 11 bases and the J gene end by 7 bases; junction bases not matched to a gene: 11. CDR3 size: 14 residues. Germline V gives CDR1 MNHEY, CDR2 SVGAGI. CDR3 residues: CAAGRGQGAGGYTF. The DNA for the CDR3 is TGTGCCGCGGGCCGGGGACAGGGGGCCGGTGGCTACACCTTC.

The chain combines TRBV19 with TRBJ2-2; D remains unclear. From germline, CDR1 is LNHDA and CDR2 SQIVND (reference sequence). This CDR3 comprises 13 residues. Trimming left V 9 bases short and J 6 bases short, with 14 bases between. CDR3 sequence: CASHPDAAGELFF. The CDR3 coding sequence is TGTGCCAGCCACCCGGATGCGGCCGGGGAGCTGTTTTTT.

The chain carries TRBV15 and TRBJ1-4; TRBD1 is a possible D gene (5 bases). Germline CDR1 and CDR2: LNHNV and YYDKDF (reference sequence). There are 16 residues in the CDR3. Trimming removed 2 bases at V and 0 bases at J, with 10 bases between. The CDR3 bases are TGTGCCACCAGCAGAACCGACAGCGCAACTAATGAAAAACTGTTTTTT. It codes for CATSRTDSATNEKLFF.

The V call is TRBV29-1, the J call TRBJ2-7; D ambiguous. The CDR3 extends over 13 amino acids. V was shortened by 4 bases and J by 0 bases, with 10 bases between the two germline ends. Germline assignment: CDR1 SQVTM and CDR2 ANQGSEA. CDR3 bases: TGCAGCGTTGTTTTTCTCTTCTCCTACGAGCAGTACTTC. Translated: CSVVFLFSYEQYF.